This TCR beta chain was recovered during a study of OX40 agonist ivuxolimab in advanced cancers. The wider study: Cohort: 75% to 90% men, mean age about 62, aged roughly 23 to 79. Findings of the study overall: In general, CD8+ T cells held more expanded clones than CD4+ did, on average.

Any history of autoimmune disease or systemic immunosuppression disqualified patients. At cycle 4 day 1, cycle 7 day 1, and baseline, blood was sampled. This clone appeared once. What it binds is not known. The junction departs from germline at one end; a sequencing error may be responsible. Germline CDR1 and CDR2: SGHKS and YYEKEE (reference sequence). The CDR3 consists of 11 residues. The method was immunoSEQ multiplex PCR; TCRdb's version includes in-frame clones alone and lacks a portion of them. The sample holds fewer than 90,000 clones, about 85% seen once. The sample was CD4+ or CD8+ T cells sorted from blood, taken in a trial of the OX40 agonist ivuxolimab. This sequence was found in an adult with an advanced solid tumor such as melanoma, head and neck, liver or kidney cancer. The chain joins TRBV5-5 to TRBJ2-3; no reliable D call. CDR3: CASSQTLFLHF. DNA for the CDR3: TGTGCCAGCAGCCAGACCCTATTCCTGCATTTT.